The rows below give T cell receptor beta chains drawn from one sample of a study of T cell changes during pregnancy in multiple sclerosis. The assay was immunoSEQ multiplex PCR, and TCRdb's table has in-frame clones only and misses some. This table holds 50,000 to 65,000 clones, 90% found once. The sample consisted of peripheral blood, taken in the first trimester of pregnancy. The receptors stem from a female donor in good health, enrolled as a control in a pregnancy study. Both conserved end residues are trimmed from each CDR3.

CDR3: ASSLVVRLAGQETQY
length: 15
J: TRBJ2-5
V: TRBV7-9

CDR3: ASSSGGRGTGELF
length: 13
J: TRBJ2-2
V: TRBV19

CDR3: ASTRTGLGTDTQY
length: 13
J: TRBJ2-3
V: TRBV6-6

CDR3: ASTYGTGWGTEAF
length: 13
J: TRBJ1-1
V: TRBV6-5

CDR3: AINPDTQY
length: 8
J: TRBJ2-3
V: TRBV10-3

CDR3: ASSFRDRGNQPQH
length: 13
J: TRBJ1-5
V: TRBV5-5

CDR3: AISAGSGLSSYNEQF
length: 15
J: TRBJ2-1
V: TRBV10-3

CDR3: ASSLNPLAEQY
length: 11
J: TRBJ2-7
V: TRBV27

CDR3: AISRDSSAQPQH
length: 12
J: TRBJ1-5
V: TRBV10-3

CDR3: ASSEALTPKAF
length: 11
J: TRBJ1-1
V: TRBV6-1

CDR3: ASRPQGPLYEQY
length: 12
J: TRBJ2-7
V: TRBV27

CDR3: ASSLIQTYNEQF
length: 12
J: TRBJ2-1
V: TRBV13

CDR3: ASSSGVGLAGEISTDTQY
length: 18
J: TRBJ2-3
V: TRBV13

CDR3: ASSLLSGTGHGPEQF
length: 15
J: TRBJ2-1
V: TRBV7-9

CDR3: ASSRETGGSNTEAF
length: 14
J: TRBJ1-1
V: TRBV19

CDR3: ASSSGVGRYT
length: 10
J: TRBJ1-2
V: TRBV6-5

CDR3: ASSTLPGGPDTDTQY
length: 15
J: TRBJ2-3
V: TRBV25-1

CDR3: ASMLAMNTEAF
length: 11
J: TRBJ1-1
V: TRBV2

CDR3: ASRLEQGRRTEAF
length: 13
J: TRBJ1-1
V: TRBV6-6

CDR3: ASSPDRGLGYGYT
length: 13
J: TRBJ1-2
V: TRBV18

CDR3: ASSEGLARTQY
length: 11
J: TRBJ2-5
V: TRBV6-1

CDR3: AIGLAAYNEQF
length: 11
J: TRBJ2-1
V: TRBV10-3

CDR3: ASSLSSAEAF
length: 10
J: TRBJ1-1
V: TRBV5-6

CDR3: AITGEITGELF
length: 11
J: TRBJ2-2
V: TRBV10-3

CDR3: ASSGGHQETQY
length: 11
J: TRBJ2-5
V: TRBV5-1

CDR3: ASSSGTFSEQY
length: 11
J: TRBJ2-7
V: TRBV27

CDR3: ASSLSHYTAGELF
length: 13
J: TRBJ2-2
V: TRBV6-5

CDR3: ASSFGQGTYEQY
length: 12
J: TRBJ2-7
V: TRBV5-4

CDR3: ASSGEAADTQY
length: 11
J: TRBJ2-3
V: TRBV27

CDR3: SIRDREYVNTEAF
length: 13
J: TRBJ1-1
V: TRBV29-1

CDR3: ARYRTSGYQETQY
length: 13
J: TRBJ2-5
V: TRBV28

CDR3: AWYPGTTLTDTQY
length: 13
J: TRBJ2-3
V: TRBV30

CDR3: ASATGENQPQH
length: 11
J: TRBJ1-5
V: TRBV12-5

CDR3: ASSLGQINTGELF
length: 13
J: TRBJ2-2
V: TRBV5-4

CDR3: ASSTPRQGPEQF
length: 12
J: TRBJ2-1
V: TRBV6-6

CDR3: ASSRNRGSPNYGYT
length: 14
J: TRBJ1-2
V: TRBV5-8

CDR3: ASSPGGRLGGELF
length: 13
J: TRBJ2-2
V: TRBV7-6

CDR3: ASSLEVDSTDTQY
length: 13
J: TRBJ2-3
V: TRBV7-9

CDR3: ASREGLASDEQF
length: 12
J: TRBJ2-1
V: TRBV11-3

CDR3: ASGTQGAGTGANVLT
length: 15
J: TRBJ2-6
V: TRBV28